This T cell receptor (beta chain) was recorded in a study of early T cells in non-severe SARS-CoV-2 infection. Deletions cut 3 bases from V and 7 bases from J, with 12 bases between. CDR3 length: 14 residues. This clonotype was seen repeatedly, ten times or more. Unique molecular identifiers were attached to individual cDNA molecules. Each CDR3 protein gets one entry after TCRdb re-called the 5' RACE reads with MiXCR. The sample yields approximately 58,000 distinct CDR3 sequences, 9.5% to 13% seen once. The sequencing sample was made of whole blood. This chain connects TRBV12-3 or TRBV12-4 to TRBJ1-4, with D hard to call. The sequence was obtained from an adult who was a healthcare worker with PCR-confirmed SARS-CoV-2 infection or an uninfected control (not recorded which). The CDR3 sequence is CASSFLLGGEKLFF. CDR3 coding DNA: TGTGCCAGCAGTTTTTTATTAGGAGGTGAAAAACTGTTTTTT.